This T cell receptor (beta chain) was recorded in a study of T cell changes during pregnancy in multiple sclerosis. Only in-frame clones appear in the TCRdb table, and some are missing; sequencing was by immunoSEQ multiplex PCR. Here the sample spans about 37,000 clones, about 90% being singletons. Germline V CDR1 and CDR2: SGDLS, YYNGEE. Between the trimmed V and J ends, which lost 0 bases and 2 bases, there was a span of 6 bases. The CDR3 totals 14 residues. This material consisted of CD4+ T cells from peripheral blood mononuclear cells, taken in the third trimester of pregnancy. This receptor was identified in a female donor in good health, enrolled as a control in a pregnancy study. This chain links TRBV9 with TRBJ2-1, with D unclear. CDR3 amino acids: CASSVDSAYNEQFF. CDR3 bases: TGTGCCAGCAGCGTAGACTCGGCCTACAATGAGCAGTTCTTC.